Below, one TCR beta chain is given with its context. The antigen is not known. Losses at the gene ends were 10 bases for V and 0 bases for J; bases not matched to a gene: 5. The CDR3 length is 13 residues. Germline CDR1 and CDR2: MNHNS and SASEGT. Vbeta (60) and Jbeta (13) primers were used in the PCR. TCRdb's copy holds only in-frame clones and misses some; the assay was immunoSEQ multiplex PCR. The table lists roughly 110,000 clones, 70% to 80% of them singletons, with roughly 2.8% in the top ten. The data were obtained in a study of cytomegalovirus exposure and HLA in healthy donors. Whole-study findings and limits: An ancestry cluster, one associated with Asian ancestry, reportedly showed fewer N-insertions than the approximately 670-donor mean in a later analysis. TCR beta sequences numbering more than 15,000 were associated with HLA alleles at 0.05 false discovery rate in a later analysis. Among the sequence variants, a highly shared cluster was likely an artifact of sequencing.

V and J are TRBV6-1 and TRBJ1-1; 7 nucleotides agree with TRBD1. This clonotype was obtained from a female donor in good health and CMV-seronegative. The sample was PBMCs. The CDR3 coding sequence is TGTGCCACACAGGGGATCGTGAACACTGAAGCTTTCTTT. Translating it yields CATQGIVNTEAFF.